This T cell receptor beta chain is drawn from a study of cytomegalovirus exposure and HLA in healthy donors. Points from the study as a whole: Relative to the approximately 700-donor mean, N-insertions were reportedly fewer in an Asian-associated ancestry cluster in a later analysis. In a later analysis, across HLA loci, associated TCR counts were highest for DRB1, lowest for HLA-C.

Primers for the PCR totalled 60 Vbeta and 13 Jbeta. TCRdb's table, derived via immunoSEQ multiplex PCR, lists solely in-frame clones and lacks some. The table lists roughly 100,000 clones, around 76% of them singletons. The donors were healthy bone marrow donors. Donors likely had unrecorded immune exposures despite being nominally healthy when sampled. About this clone itself: Its antigen is undetermined.

Source material: PBMCs. The TCR sequence derives from a man aged 35-49 years in good health and CMV-seropositive.

CDR3 in amino acids: CASSVRLAGNHGTQYF. In nucleotides, the CDR3 is TGTGCCAGCAGTGTCCGACTAGCGGGAAATCATGGTACGCAGTATTTT. This chain links TRBV6-1 with TRBJ2-3; 11 nucleotides match TRBD2. The ends lost 4 bases at V and 8 bases at J; junction bases unmatched: 11. The germline V gene encodes CDR1 MNHNS and CDR2 SASEGT. The CDR3 is 16 amino acids.